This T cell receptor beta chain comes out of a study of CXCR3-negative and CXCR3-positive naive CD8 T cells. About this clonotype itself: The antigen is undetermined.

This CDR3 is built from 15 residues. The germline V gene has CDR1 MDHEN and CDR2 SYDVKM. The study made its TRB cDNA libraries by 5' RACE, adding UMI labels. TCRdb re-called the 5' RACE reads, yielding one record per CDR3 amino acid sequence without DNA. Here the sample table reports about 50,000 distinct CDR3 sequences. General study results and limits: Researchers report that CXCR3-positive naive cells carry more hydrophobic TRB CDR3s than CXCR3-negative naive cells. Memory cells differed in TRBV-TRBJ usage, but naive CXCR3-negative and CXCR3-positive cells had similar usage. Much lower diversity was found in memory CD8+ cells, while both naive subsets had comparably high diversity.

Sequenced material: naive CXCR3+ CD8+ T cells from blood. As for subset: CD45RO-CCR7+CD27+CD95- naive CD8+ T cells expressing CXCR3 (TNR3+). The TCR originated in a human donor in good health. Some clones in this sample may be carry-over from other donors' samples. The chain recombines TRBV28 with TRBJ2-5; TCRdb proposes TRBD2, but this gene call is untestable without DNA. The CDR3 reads CASSFFWEERKTQYF.